This TCR beta chain was observed in a study of blood T cell repertoires in COVID-19. Across the study: Sample material is recorded as cDNA or gDNA derived from T cells, B-cell-depleted T cells, or PBMCs.

Sequencing used immunoSEQ multiplex PCR; TCRdb keeps in-frame clones, though not all of them. The profile shows under 450,000 clones, about 86% of them singletons. Seattle researchers signed up patients amid active infection and tracked them longitudinally. Sequencing was carried out using peripheral blood. The receptor was derived from a woman aged 55-75 years with COVID-19, enrolled during active disease.

The chain's CDR3 is CASSFGTGGWEVQYF. The CDR3 bases are TGTGCCAGCAGCTTTGGGACAGGCGGTTGGGAGGTGCAGTACTTC. The chain is built from TRBV7-3 and TRBJ2-7, with 8 bases lining up with TRBD1. Germline-derived CDR1 and CDR2 are SGHTA and FQGTGA. The CDR3 is 15 amino acids. Trimming removed 3 bases from V and 9 bases from J; junction bases left unmatched: 13.